The 30 T cell receptor beta chains below come from one sample, sequenced in a study of T cells in localized non-small cell lung cancer. Libraries were prepared by immunoSEQ multiplex PCR; TCRdb keeps only in-frame clonotypes and omits some of them. The sample carries about 20,000 clones, roughly 89% recorded once. Sample: peripheral blood, taken before any cancer treatment. All receptors come from a male donor older than 55 with stage I squamous cell lung carcinoma.

This clone was seen a few times. The chain has TRBV19 and TRBJ1-1; D is undetermined. Germline V gene data show CDR1 as LNHDA and CDR2 as SQIVND (reference sequence). The V and J ends lost 3 bases and 3 bases respectively, with 14 bases between them. The CDR3 has 15 amino acids. The CDR3 sequence is CASSILKAADTEAFF. As DNA, the CDR3 is TGTGCCAGTAGTATCCTCAAGGCGGCCGACACTGAAGCTTTCTTT.

This clone appeared a single time. V and J are TRBV29-1 and TRBJ2-1; D is perhaps TRBD2 (5 bases). Per the germline V gene, CDR1 is SQVTM and CDR2 is ANQGSEA. The CDR3 extends over 11 amino acids. V shed 1 base and J shed 12 bases, with 10 bases lying between them. CDR3 in amino acids: CSVEVGGSQFF. The CDR3 DNA sequence: TGCAGCGTTGAAGTTGGCGGGTCGCAGTTCTTC.

The rearrangement uses TRBV19 and TRBJ1-2; tentatively, D is TRBD1 (5 bases). The CDR3 consists of 17 residues. Looked up from germline, CDR1 is LNHDA and CDR2 is SQIVND (reference sequence). Trimming removed 7 bases at V and 4 bases at J, with 25 bases between. Written as DNA, the CDR3 is TGTGCCAGTAAACCCCTGCGGGTGGGGGAGGGAAGCTATGGCTACACCTTC. This translates into CASKPLRVGEGSYGYTF.

The chain recombines TRBV6-6 with TRBJ2-1; D possibly uses TRBD1 or TRBD2 (6 bases each). The germline gives CDR1 MNHNY, CDR2 SVGAGI (reference sequence). This CDR3 spans 14 amino acids. V was trimmed by 8 bases and J by 9 bases, leaving 20 bases between them. CDR3 in amino acids: CASSSTGAKAEQFF. The DNA of the CDR3 is TGTGCCAGCTCATCGACGGGGGCCAAAGCTGAGCAGTTCTTC.

V usage is TRBV5-1 and J usage is TRBJ1-2, with TRBD1 identical over 9 bases. Per the germline V gene, CDR1 is SGHRS and CDR2 is YFSETQ. CDR3 length equals 15 residues. With 4 bases clipped from V and 8 bases from J, the junction kept 12 bases outside the gene matches. CDR3 coding DNA: TGCGCCAGCAGCCAGGAACAGGGGGCGAGACGGGGCTACACCTTC. This gives the protein CASSQEQGARRGYTF.

The chain combines TRBV27 with TRBJ1-3; D not certain. V was shortened by 2 bases and J by 0 bases, with 8 bases between the two germline ends. Germline V gene sequence: CDR1 MNHEY, CDR2 SMNVEV (reference sequence). CDR3 length equals 15 residues. The CDR3 sequence: CASSLGPRSGNTIYF. In DNA form, the CDR3 reads TGTGCCAGCAGTTTAGGGCCCCGCTCTGGAAACACCATATATTTT.

The J gene is TRBJ1-1, the V gene TRBV19, with D unclear. The CDR3 consists of 12 residues. In germline, CDR1 is LNHDA, CDR2 SQIVND (reference sequence). Trimming took off 1 base at V and 11 bases at J, with 11 bases between the two ends. The DNA of the CDR3 is TGTGCCAGTAGTATAGGAATGGAACGGGCTTTCTTT. It encodes CASSIGMERAFF.

In this sample, this clone turned up a few times. The genes are TRBV7-3 and TRBJ2-6; possible D gene TRBD1, 5 bases. The ends were cut back, 5 bases at V and 1 base at J, with 15 bases in the middle. Germline values: CDR1 SGHTA, CDR2 FQGTGA. There are 17 residues in the CDR3. CDR3 in DNA: TGTGCCAGCAGCCCCACAGGTTCCTTGTCTGGGGCCAACGTCCTGACTTTC. Translated, it gives CASSPTGSLSGANVLTF.

Comments on this clone: This specimen includes other DNA sequences encoding the same CDR3. CDR3 protein: CASSPSDRGNTEAFF. The CDR3 DNA reads TGTGCCAGCTCACCATCCGACAGGGGGAACACTGAAGCTTTCTTT. J is TRBJ1-1 and V is TRBV18; 8 bases are a match to TRBD1. V shed 2 bases and J 1 base; nucleotides not matched to a gene: 3. The CDR3 extends over 15 amino acids. Germline V lookup: CDR1 KGHSH, CDR2 LQKENI.

The CDR3 loop is CASSKGTGGRDTEAFF. DNA of the CDR3: TGTGCCAGCAGCAAAGGGACAGGGGGAAGGGACACTGAAGCTTTCTTT. The chain is built from TRBV21-1 and TRBJ1-1; the tabulated D call, TRBD1, remains unverified against the DNA. TRBV21-1 is a pseudogene locus. CDR3 length: 16 residues.

V is TRBV5-4 and J is TRBJ2-2, with 11 nucleotides matching TRBD2. After removal of 4 bases from V and 7 bases from J, the junction contained 15 bases not matched to a gene. The CDR3 is 18 amino acids. CDR1 is SGHNT and CDR2 is YYREEE in the germline V gene (reference sequence). The chain's CDR3 is CASSPRPPGLAAVGELFF. The CDR3 DNA reads TGTGCCAGCAGCCCCCGGCCACCGGGACTAGCGGCGGTCGGGGAGCTGTTTTTT.

The V call is TRBV25-1, the J call TRBJ1-1; D possibly corresponds to TRBD1 (5 bases). Germline assignment: CDR1 MGHDK and CDR2 SYGVNS. The CDR3 runs 13 residues. V lost 8 bases and J 0 bases, leaving 10 bases between the germline ends. The CDR3 DNA follows: TGTGCCAGCTTTGACAGACTGAACACTGAAGCTTTCTTT. Protein sequence: CASFDRLNTEAFF.

CDR3 DNA: TGTGCCAGCAGCGTAGGGGGACAGGGGGCGATTAATTCACCCCTCCACTTT. Amino acid sequence: CASSVGGQGAINSPLHF. The rearrangement uses TRBV9 and TRBJ1-6, with TRBD1 matching over 12 bases. V dropped 0 bases and J dropped 6; count of bases not matched to a gene: 4. From germline, CDR1 is SGDLS and CDR2 YYNGEE. This CDR3 spans 17 amino acids.

The CDR3 region is CASSFSRTNYGYTF. CDR3 in DNA: TGTGCCAGCAGCTTCAGTCGTACTAACTATGGCTACACCTTC. The rearrangement joins TRBV5-5 to TRBJ1-2; no firm D call. Trimming stripped 2 bases from V and 0 bases from J, with 8 bases between. In germline, CDR1 is SGHKS, CDR2 YYEKEE (reference sequence). The CDR3 length is 14 residues.

The rearrangement links TRBV2 to TRBJ2-7, with 9 nucleotides matching TRBD1. The CDR3 is made up of 14 amino acids. Trimming took 6 bases from V and 5 from J; bases not matched to a gene: 8. Germline CDR1 SNHLY, CDR2 FYNNEI. The DNA of the CDR3 is TGTGCCAGCAGAACCGGGACAGGGTCCGACGAGCAGTACTTC. This sequence encodes CASRTGTGSDEQYF.

The chain uses TRBV30 and TRBJ2-2; the D is unclear. This CDR3 spans 13 amino acids. Trimming cost V 0 bases and J 7 bases, with 9 bases left between them. Germline CDR1 GTSNPN, CDR2 SVGIG (reference sequence). For the CDR3, the DNA is TGTGCCTGGAGTGTCATTGTTGACGGGGAGCTGTTTTTT. Translating gives CAWSVIVDGELFF.

J is TRBJ2-3 and V is TRBV5-1; TRBD2 matches 8 bases. The CDR3 covers 16 residues. Germline-derived CDR1 and CDR2 are SGHRS and YFSETQ. The V segment lost 3 bases and the J segment 6 bases; nucleotides outside the gene matches: 12. CDR3 sequence reads: CASSSGGSTSVDTQYF. As DNA, the CDR3 is TGCGCCAGCAGCTCTGGGGGATCGACTAGCGTCGATACGCAGTATTTT.

The chain uses TRBV28 and TRBJ2-7; no firm D call. Germline-derived CDR1 and CDR2 are MDHEN and SYDVKM. CDR3 length: 13 residues. The V end was cut by 8 bases, the J end by 1 base, with 12 bases between. The CDR3 bases are TGTGCCAGCTGTGACGGATCTTCCTACGAGCAGTACTTC. It specifies CASCDGSSYEQYF.

By proportion, this clone is medium-sized. The chain has TRBV14 and TRBJ2-7; TRBD1 matches at 7 bases. Germline trimming cut 3 bases from V and 2 bases from J; bases unmatched to any gene: 4. The V gene's germline CDR1 is SGHDN and CDR2 FVKESK. The CDR3 consists of 14 residues. CDR3: CASSHRDSPYEQYF. The DNA for the CDR3 is TGTGCCAGCAGCCACCGGGACAGTCCCTACGAGCAGTACTTC. The variable domain in full, with the rest retrieved from reference TRBV14 and TRBJ2-7, is EAGVTQFPSHSVIEKGQTVTLRCDPISGHDNLYWYRRVMGKEIKFLLHFVKESKQDESGMPNNRFLAERTGGTYSTLKVQPAELEDSGVYFCASSHRDSPYEQYFGPGTRLTVT.

The rearrangement joins TRBV18 to TRBJ1-2, with D perhaps TRBD1 (6 bases). V lost 6 bases, J lost 8 bases, and 22 bases lay in between. This CDR3 has 15 amino acids. Germline V gene sequence: CDR1 KGHSH, CDR2 LQKENI. The CDR3 bases are TGTGCCAGCTCGAGGGACATCCAGGAATCCGGAGGCTACACCTTC. Translated, it gives CASSRDIQESGGYTF.

This clone was counted once. The chain links TRBV5-4 to TRBJ2-3; 15 bases fit TRBD2. The junction had 10 bases not matched to a gene; V was cut back by 6 bases and J by 2 bases. CDR1 SGHNT and CDR2 YYREEE come from the germline V gene (reference sequence). The length of the CDR3 is 18 residues. The CDR3: CASTIGTSGGSNTDTQYF. In DNA form, the CDR3 reads TGTGCCAGCACTATAGGGACTAGCGGGGGGTCAAACACAGATACGCAGTATTTT.

The chain uses TRBV7-6 and TRBJ1-1, with a weak D call TRBD1 (6 bases). V dropped 1 base and J dropped 4 bases, with 16 bases sitting between them. The CDR3 sequence is 16 residues long. The germline V gene encodes CDR1 SGHVS and CDR2 FNYEAQ. DNA for the CDR3: TGTGCCAGCAGCTTAGGGGGAGGGGGAACGGGCACTGAAGCTTTCTTT. It yields the protein CASSLGGGGTGTEAFF.

V and J are TRBV4-1 and TRBJ1-1; D gene unclear. The length of the CDR3 is 15 residues. V was shortened by 5 bases and J by 4 bases, with 17 bases between the two germline ends. In germline, CDR1 is MGHRA, CDR2 YSYEKL. The CDR3 protein is CASSSNWGEGTEAFF. The CDR3 DNA is TGCGCCAGCAGCAGCAATTGGGGAGAGGGCACTGAAGCTTTCTTT.

The chain employs TRBV4-3 and TRBJ1-5; D is undetermined. Germline lookup yields CDR1 LGHNA and CDR2 YSLEER. This CDR3 has 15 amino acids. Trimming took off 0 bases at V and 2 bases at J, with 8 bases between the two ends. For the CDR3, the DNA is TGCGCCAGCAGCCAAGACTGGGTCGGCAATCAGCCCCAGCATTTT. Its protein product is CASSQDWVGNQPQHF.

The chain is built from TRBV14 and TRBJ1-1; D not resolved. V shed 0 bases and J shed 5 bases, with 7 bases lying between them. Germline V gene data show CDR1 as SGHDN and CDR2 as FVKESK. The CDR3 totals 13 residues. The CDR3 DNA sequence: TGTGCCAGCAGCCAAGAATTGAGAACTGAAGCTTTCTTT. It codes for CASSQELRTEAFF.

The V gene is TRBV18, the J gene TRBJ2-3, with D possibly called TRBD1 or TRBD2 (5 bases each). CDR1 is KGHSH, CDR2 LQKENI, per germline. The CDR3 is 13 amino acids. Deletions cut 2 bases from V and 3 bases from J, with 6 bases between. Here the CDR3 DNA reads TGTGCCAGCTCACCAGGGGGTACAGATACGCAGTATTTT. It yields the protein CASSPGGTDTQYF.

The CDR3 nucleotides are TGTGCCAGCAGTGAGACGAGAGGGGCTACAGATACGCAGTATTTT. Translated: CASSETRGATDTQYF. The chain uses TRBV2 and TRBJ2-3; D is possibly TRBD1 or TRBD2 (5 bases each). V was shortened by 3 bases and J by 3 bases, with 13 bases between the two germline ends. Germline CDR1 SNHLY, CDR2 FYNNEI. The CDR3 length is 15 residues.

V is TRBV5-1 and J is TRBJ2-7; D is possibly TRBD2 (6 bases). This CDR3 is 14 amino acids long. The germline V gene has CDR1 SGHRS and CDR2 YFSETQ. V was pared by 0 bases and J by 2 bases, with 9 bases between. The CDR3 reads CASSLGTTTYEQYF. CDR3 coding DNA: TGCGCCAGCAGCTTGGGGACTACAACCTACGAGCAGTACTTC.

Only a few counts were recorded for this clone. In the same sample, other DNA sequences code for this CDR3. CDR3 in DNA: TGTGCCAGCAGCGGGGGCACTGAAGCTTTCTTT. Its protein is CASSGGTEAFF. The chain uses TRBV25-1 and TRBJ1-1, with D perhaps matching TRBD1 (5 bases). This CDR3 region has 11 residues. Germline assignment: CDR1 MGHDK and CDR2 SYGVNS. With 6 bases removed from V and 4 bases from J, the gap between germline ends came to 6 bases.

V usage is TRBV5-4 and J usage is TRBJ1-3; D may be TRBD1 (5 bases). Germline CDR1 and CDR2: SGHNT and YYREEE (reference sequence). Trimming stripped 0 bases from V and 2 bases from J, with 12 bases between. The CDR3 is 16 residues long. CDR3 region: CASSLAGLGAGNTIYF. For the CDR3, the DNA is TGTGCCAGCAGCTTGGCGGGGCTTGGGGCTGGAAACACCATATATTTT.